A selection of T cell receptor beta chains follows, all from one sample in a study of shared clonotypes between healthy human individuals. Some clones are missing from TCRdb's copy, which holds only in-frame ones; the method was immunoSEQ multiplex PCR. The sample lists about 1.1 million clones; approximately 77% were seen once. Source material: memory CD4+ T cells from PBMCs. The origin of the receptors is a man aged 18-30 years in good health. Some clones in this sample may be carry-over from other donors' samples. The CDR3 runs from the conserved cysteine through the conserved F or W. The order of the fields is J gene, D gene, V gene, clone size, CDR3 protein, CDR3 DNA. A D gene is named only where the DNA matches it firmly. A row's size may be missing; if present it is once, few, many or a size class.

TRBJ1-2,.,TRBV7-2,.,CASSLTGVGWDYGYTF,TGTGCCAGCAGCTTAACGGGTGTAGGGTGGGACTATGGCTACACCTTC
TRBJ2-1,.,TRBV21-1,.,CASSKAVGLAEPSYNEQFF,TGTGCCAGCAGCAAAGCGGTCGGGCTAGCGGAGCCCTCCTACAATGAGCAGTTCTTC
TRBJ1-3,.,TRBV10-3,once,CAISESWGLISGNTIYF,TGTGCCATCAGTGAGTCTTGGGGACTCATCTCTGGAAACACCATATATTTT
TRBJ2-2,TRBD2,TRBV11-2,.,CASRRREGTGELFF,TGTGCCAGCAGACGGCGGGAGGGTACCGGGGAGCTGTTTTTT
TRBJ1-4,.,TRBV4-3,.,CASSQEGQGRNEKLFF,TGCGCCAGCAGCCAAGAAGGCCAGGGTCGAAATGAAAAACTGTTTTTT
TRBJ1-2,TRBD1,TRBV28,.,CASSSRDRGYGYTF,TGTGCCAGCAGTTCTCGGGACAGGGGCTATGGCTACACCTTC
TRBJ1-3,.,TRBV6-5,few,CASSYIVRNSGNTIYF,TGTGCCAGCAGTTACATCGTGAGGAACTCTGGAAACACCATATATTTT
TRBJ2-1,TRBD2,TRBV18,few,CASSPAGLADMEQFF,TGTGCCAGCTCACCCGCTGGACTAGCGGACATGGAGCAGTTCTTC
TRBJ2-1,TRBD2,TRBV7-6,.,CASSRGGTGNEQFF,TGTGCCAGCAGCCGGGGGGGGACGGGCAATGAGCAGTTCTTC
TRBJ1-6,.,TRBV30,.,CAWVGGYNSPLHF,TGTGCCTGGGTCGGAGGCTATAATTCACCCCTCCACTTT
TRBJ2-2,TRBD2,TRBV2,few,CASSRLAGGTGELFF,TGTGCCAGCAGTCGTCTGGCGGGAGGCACCGGGGAGCTGTTTTTT
TRBJ2-5,.,TRBV25-1,.,CASSPLRDQETQYF,TGTGCCAGCAGCCCCCTCCGGGACCAAGAGACCCAGTACTTC
TRBJ1-3,.,TRBV30,.,CAWSVGVGGNTIYF,TGTGCCTGGAGTGTTGGCGTTGGTGGAAACACCATATATTTT
TRBJ1-5,.,TRBV18,.,CASSPQGIGADQPQHF,TGTGCCAGCTCACCTCAAGGGATAGGTGCGGATCAGCCCCAGCATTTT
TRBJ2-7,.,TRBV7-8,.,CASSLGGFTYEQYF,TGTGCCAGCAGCTTAGGTGGGTTTACCTACGAGCAGTACTTC
TRBJ1-4,.,TRBV5-1,.,CASSLDSGSVEKLFF,TGCGCCAGCAGCTTGGATTCGGGGAGCGTTGAAAAACTGTTTTTT
TRBJ2-2,.,TRBV4-2,.,CASSQDLQGRVGTGELFF,TGTGCCAGCAGCCAAGATCTTCAGGGGAGGGTGGGGACCGGGGAGCTGTTTTTT
TRBJ2-5,.,TRBV7-8,.,CASSLFGTEETQYF,TGTGCCAGCAGCTTATTTGGTACGGAGGAGACCCAGTACTTC
TRBJ2-7,.,TRBV5-1,.,CASSLGASEQYF,TGCGCCAGCAGCTTGGGTGCTTCCGAGCAGTACTTC
TRBJ2-5,.,TRBV7-2,.,CASSGQPSSSQYF,TGTGCCAGCAGCGGACAGCCTTCTTCGTCCCAGTACTTC
TRBJ2-7,.,TRBV30,.,CAWRENSYEQYF,TGTGCCTGGAGGGAAAATTCCTACGAGCAGTACTTC
TRBJ1-1,.,TRBV14,.,CASSQGVWPTEAFF,TGTGCCAGCAGCCAAGGGGTCTGGCCTACTGAAGCTTTCTTT
TRBJ2-1,.,TRBV11-3,.,CASSLRNGRYNEQFF,TGTGCCAGCAGCTTGAGAAACGGACGCTACAATGAGCAGTTCTTC
TRBJ2-1,.,TRBV7-7,few,CASSPVSAGNEQFF,TGTGCCAGCAGCCCCGTGAGTGCGGGTAATGAGCAGTTCTTC
TRBJ2-7,.,TRBV10-3,.,CAISDLGSPGNF,TGTGCCATCAGTGACCTAGGAAGCCCCGGAAACTTC
TRBJ1-1,TRBD1,TRBV2,.,CASREQGADTEAFF,TGTGCCAGCAGGGAACAGGGGGCTGACACTGAAGCTTTCTTT
TRBJ2-7,TRBD1,TRBV5-1,.,CASSLGDRGTGSYEQYF,TGCGCCAGCAGCTTAGGGGACAGGGGAACGGGCTCCTACGAGCAGTACTTC
TRBJ2-2,TRBD1,TRBV5-1,once,CASSLSRGLIGELFF,TGCGCCAGCAGCTTGTCCAGGGGGCTAATCGGGGAGCTGTTTTTT
TRBJ1-2,.,TRBV29-1,.,CSVSPVQAGGYTF,TGCAGCGTTTCCCCGGTCCAGGCTGGAGGCTACACCTTC
TRBJ2-3,.,TRBV28,.,CASSFNGINTQYF,TGTGCCAGCAGTTTTAACGGTATTAATACGCAGTATTTT
TRBJ2-3,.,TRBV30,.,CAWSVLAAVTDTQYF,TGTGCCTGGAGTGTACTAGCTGCAGTAACAGATACGCAGTATTTT
TRBJ2-3,.,TRBV28,.,CASRAQATDTQYF,TGTGCCAGCAGAGCTCAGGCCACAGATACGCAGTATTTT
TRBJ2-6,TRBD1,TRBV5-1,.,CASSGGQGYSGANVLTF,TGCGCCAGCAGCGGGGGACAGGGATACTCTGGGGCCAACGTCCTGACTTTC
TRBJ1-5,.,TRBV2,.,CASSGSTGRGGGNQPQHF,TGTGCCAGCAGTGGGTCCACAGGGAGAGGTGGTGGCAATCAGCCCCAGCATTTT
TRBJ1-2,TRBD1,TRBV28,few,CASSLAGTANYGYTF,TGTGCCAGCAGTTTGGCGGGGACAGCTAACTATGGCTACACCTTC
TRBJ1-2,.,TRBV5-4,.,CASSIRTDNYGYTF,TGTGCCAGCAGCATACGGACAGACAACTATGGCTACACCTTC
TRBJ2-3,.,TRBV2,few,CASTPDNTDTQYF,TGTGCCAGCACCCCGGACAACACAGATACGCAGTATTTT
TRBJ1-1,.,TRBV5-4,.,CASSLGLGARNTEAFF,TGTGCCAGCAGCTTGGGTCTGGGGGCTAGGAACACTGAAGCTTTCTTT
TRBJ1-1,.,TRBV6-5,.,CASSYSRVINTEAFF,TGTGCCAGCAGTTACTCGAGGGTCATAAACACTGAAGCTTTCTTT
TRBJ2-3,TRBD1,TRBV18,.,CASSPRQGPTDTQYF,TGTGCCAGCTCACCACGACAGGGCCCCACAGATACGCAGTATTTT
TRBJ1-1,.,TRBV6-5,.,CASSPTGKNTEAFF,TGTGCCAGCAGTCCGACAGGAAAGAACACTGAAGCTTTCTTT
TRBJ2-3,TRBD2,TRBV2,.,CASSGAGDFSDTQYF,TGTGCCAGCAGTGGAGCGGGAGACTTTTCGGATACGCAGTATTTT
TRBJ2-1,.,TRBV6-1,.,CASSEWAGINNEQFF,TGTGCCAGCAGTGAATGGGCGGGGATTAACAATGAGCAGTTCTTC
TRBJ2-3,.,TRBV4-2,.,CASSQALSRDTQYF,TGTGCCAGCAGCCAAGCCCTTTCCCGAGATACGCAGTATTTT
TRBJ2-1,.,TRBV6-6,.,CASSYSVAAHSQQFF,TGTGCCAGCAGTTACTCAGTAGCGGCACACTCTCAGCAGTTCTTC
TRBJ1-2,.,TRBV19,once,CASSLGHANYGYTF,TGTGCCAGTAGTTTGGGACACGCTAACTATGGCTACACCTTC
TRBJ1-2,.,TRBV19,.,CASTTNYPKGRGMDNYGYTF,TGTGCCAGTACTACTAACTATCCTAAGGGCAGGGGAATGGATAACTATGGCTACACCTTC
TRBJ2-2,.,TRBV5-4,.,CASSPQQGIGELFF,TGTGCCAGCAGCCCCCAACAGGGCATCGGGGAGCTGTTTTTT
TRBJ2-2,.,TRBV5-1,.,CASSRRLVEQAGELFF,TGCGCCAGCAGCCGAAGACTAGTGGAGCAGGCCGGGGAGCTGTTTTTT
TRBJ1-2,.,TRBV7-2,.,CASSTDNYGYTF,TGTGCCAGCAGCACCGACAACTATGGCTACACCTTC
TRBJ2-5,TRBD1,TRBV7-8,.,CASSWGTGGGTQYF,TGTGCCAGCAGCTGGGGGACAGGGGGTGGGACCCAGTACTTC
TRBJ2-4,.,TRBV5-1,.,CASRMNLAKNIQYF,TGCGCCAGCAGAATGAACTTAGCCAAAAACATTCAGTACTTC